The 26 T cell receptor beta chains below come from one sample, sequenced in a study of T cell clones after liver transplantation. This table comes from immunoSEQ multiplex PCR, and its TCRdb copy is limited to in-frame clones, with some not included. The data contain under 90,000 clones, 80% of them singletons. The sample consisted of CD4+ T cells from blood, taken before liver transplant. The receptors originated from a human donor who received a liver transplant.

The V call is TRBV6-1, the J call TRBJ1-5; D may be TRBD1 (5 bases). Trimming took 3 bases from V and 0 from J, leaving 24 bases between them. This CDR3 region has 20 residues. Germline V gives CDR1 MNHNS, CDR2 SASEGT. The CDR3 region is CASSDWTSPSRSDSNQPQHF. In DNA form, the CDR3 reads TGTGCCAGCAGTGATTGGACAAGTCCGTCCCGCTCAGATAGCAATCAGCCCCAGCATTTT.

This clone was recorded only once. The chain uses TRBV2 and TRBJ1-1; D is possibly TRBD1 (6 bases). Deletions cut 9 bases from V and 1 base from J, with 12 bases between. CDR1 SNHLY and CDR2 FYNNEI come from the germline V gene. This CDR3 is built from 13 residues. CDR3 nucleotides: TGTGCCAGTCTCCAACAGGGGAACACTGAAGCTTTCTTT. Translating it yields CASLQQGNTEAFF.

The chain employs TRBV5-1 and TRBJ2-1, with 9 nucleotides matching TRBD2. Germline CDR1 SGHRS, CDR2 YFSETQ. The CDR3 is made up of 16 amino acids. The J segment lost 1 base and the V segment lost 4 bases, leaving 6 bases of the junction unmatched. The CDR3 DNA reads TGCGCCAGCAGCAGGTTAGCGGGAGCGTCCTACAATGAGCAGTTCTTC. Amino acids: CASSRLAGASYNEQFF.

This rearrangement joins TRBV15 to TRBJ2-1, with 7 positions matching TRBD2. The V segment lost 3 bases and the J segment 8 bases; nucleotides outside the gene matches: 4. This CDR3 comprises 13 residues. Germline V gives CDR1 LNHNV, CDR2 YYDKDF (reference sequence). The CDR3 DNA reads TGTGCCACCAGCAGCGGCGGGAGCGATGAGCAGTTCTTC. Its translation: CATSSGGSDEQFF.

The chain has TRBV2 and TRBJ1-2, with D hard to call. The V gene's germline CDR1 is SNHLY and CDR2 FYNNEI. V dropped 4 bases and J dropped 7 bases, with 10 bases sitting between them. CDR3 length: 12 residues. The chain's CDR3 is CASSAASVGYTF. For the CDR3, the DNA is TGTGCCAGCAGTGCGGCAAGTGTTGGCTACACCTTC.

The rearrangement joins TRBV5-1 to TRBJ1-1, with TRBD1 as a possible D gene (6 bases). CDR3 length equals 14 residues. The V end was cut by 0 bases, the J end by 1 base, with 7 bases between. Germline loops: CDR1 SGHRS, CDR2 YFSETQ. The CDR3 DNA is TGCGCCAGCAGCTTGGGGACAGCGAACACTGAAGCTTTCTTT. Protein sequence: CASSLGTANTEAFF.

The chain carries TRBV27 and TRBJ2-1; 8 positions agree with TRBD2. The CDR3 contains 16 residues. Losses at the gene ends were 2 bases for V and 5 bases for J; bases not matched to a gene: 8. CDR1 is MNHEY, CDR2 SMNVEV, per germline (reference sequence). CDR3 protein: CASSLEGLGPDNEQFF. The CDR3 nucleotides read TGTGCCAGCAGTTTAGAGGGACTAGGCCCTGACAATGAGCAGTTCTTC.

The chain combines TRBV6-5 with TRBJ1-2; tentative D call: TRBD1 (5 bases). The length of the CDR3 is 13 residues. V lost 5 bases, J lost 4 bases, and 11 bases lay in between. In germline, CDR1 is MNHEY, CDR2 SVGAGI. The CDR3 spells CASSTGPLYGYTF. The CDR3 region has the DNA TGTGCCAGCAGTACGGGACCTCTCTATGGCTACACCTTC.

The chain uses TRBV28 and TRBJ1-2; TRBD1 might be the D (5 bases). The CDR3 runs 14 residues. Germline V gene sequence: CDR1 MDHEN, CDR2 SYDVKM. V gave up 2 bases and J gave up 7 bases, with 14 bases separating them. The DNA of the CDR3 is TGTGCCAGCAGTTTAGGGACTGGGAGGGGTGGCTACACCTTC. Residues: CASSLGTGRGGYTF.

This chain links TRBV12-1 with TRBJ1-3; the table assigns TRBD1, which was not confirmed against the DNA. TRBV12-1 is a documented pseudogene. There are 17 residues in the CDR3. The CDR3 here is CASSQGLPTGTGNTIYF. The CDR3 DNA reads TGTGCCAGCAGCCAAGGCCTCCCAACAGGGACTGGAAACACCATATATTTT.

The gene calls are TRBV18 and TRBJ1-2; maybe TRBD1 (6 bases). CDR1 and CDR2 (germline): KGHSH, LQKENI. Trimming left V 6 bases short and J 7 bases short, with 18 bases between. This CDR3 region has 14 residues. This chain's CDR3 is CASSPGPTGGGYTF. The CDR3 DNA sequence: TGTGCCAGCTCTCCGGGCCCGACAGGCGGTGGCTACACCTTC.

Points on this clone: In the same sample, other DNA sequences code for this CDR3. V is TRBV28 and J is TRBJ2-6; unclear D gene. CDR1 and CDR2 from the germline V gene are MDHEN and SYDVKM. The length of the CDR3 is 13 residues. Trimming shortened V by 2 bases and J by 3 bases, and 2 bases separated the two germline ends. CDR3 DNA: TGTGCCAGCAGTTTAAGTGGGGCCAACGTCCTGACTTTC. Translating gives CASSLSGANVLTF.

The V and J genes are TRBV6-5 and TRBJ2-5; D assignment may be TRBD1 or TRBD2 (5 bases each). V gave up 5 bases and J gave up 3 bases, with 13 bases separating them. There are 14 residues in the CDR3. CDR1 and CDR2 (germline): MNHEY, SVGAGI. CDR3 loop: CASSEWGLEETQYF. CDR3 DNA: TGTGCCAGCAGTGAATGGGGGTTGGAAGAGACCCAGTACTTC.

The table lists this clone with a count of one. V usage is TRBV9 and J usage is TRBJ2-3, with D possibly being TRBD2 (6 bases). The CDR3 contains 14 residues. Trimming stripped 1 base from V and 3 bases from J, with 9 bases between. CDR1 is SGDLS, CDR2 YYNGEE, per germline. Here the CDR3 DNA reads TGTGCCAGCAGCGTAAGCGGACTAACAGATACGCAGTATTTT. Its translation is CASSVSGLTDTQYF.

This chain uses TRBV6-6 with TRBJ1-1; D remains ambiguous. Trimming stripped 7 bases from V and 5 bases from J, with 14 bases between. CDR1 and CDR2 (germline): MNHNY, SVGAGI (reference sequence). CDR3 size: 13 residues. This chain's CDR3 is CASKGGSGTEAFF. CDR3 nucleotides: TGTGCCAGCAAGGGAGGTTCGGGTACTGAAGCTTTCTTT.

The chain has TRBV5-1 and TRBJ2-5, with unresolved D. The CDR3 spans 12 residues. Looked up from germline, CDR1 is SGHRS and CDR2 is YFSETQ. With 0 bases removed from V and 2 bases from J, the gap between germline ends came to 2 bases. CDR3 region: CASSLEQETQYF. CDR3 bases: TGCGCCAGCAGCTTGGAGCAAGAGACCCAGTACTTC.

V gene TRBV6-6 combines with J gene TRBJ2-1, with D unclear. With 2 bases removed from V and 7 bases from J, the gap between germline ends came to 12 bases. CDR3 length: 14 residues. Germline V gene sequence: CDR1 MNHNY, CDR2 SVGAGI (reference sequence). DNA of the CDR3: TGTGCCAGCAGTTACGATGCTCCCGTTAATGAGCAGTTCTTC. This sequence encodes CASSYDAPVNEQFF.

The chain has TRBV7-2 and TRBJ1-1; perhaps TRBD1 as D (5 bases). This CDR3 is built from 12 residues. CDR1 is SGHTA and CDR2 is FQGNSA in the germline V gene. Trimming stripped 1 base from V and 9 bases from J, with 9 bases between. The CDR3 spells CASSLGDRQAFF. In DNA form, the CDR3 reads TGTGCCAGCAGCTTAGGGGACCGCCAAGCTTTCTTT.

The rearrangement uses TRBV7-2 and TRBJ2-5, with 7 bases lining up with TRBD2. CDR3 size: 14 residues. Germline lookup yields CDR1 SGHTA and CDR2 FQGNSA. With 5 bases clipped from V and 5 bases from J, the junction kept 8 bases outside the gene matches. CDR3 protein: CASSRAGRSETQYF. The CDR3 DNA follows: TGTGCCAGCAGCCGAGCGGGAAGGTCTGAGACCCAGTACTTC.

The genes are TRBV28 and TRBJ2-6, with D hard to call. Between the trimmed V and J ends, which lost 4 bases and 1 base, there was a span of 8 bases. The CDR3 has 15 amino acids. Germline V gene lookup returns CDR1 MDHEN and CDR2 SYDVKM. The CDR3 protein is CASSSVGSGANVLTF. Here the CDR3 DNA reads TGTGCCAGCAGTTCCGTGGGATCTGGGGCCAACGTCCTGACTTTC.

V and J are TRBV5-1 and TRBJ1-1; D not certain. The CDR3 loop spans 14 amino acids. Trimming left V 0 bases short and J 0 bases short, with 6 bases between. Germline CDR1 SGHRS, CDR2 YFSETQ. The DNA of the CDR3 is TGCGCCAGCAGCTTGGTACCGGTGAACACTGAAGCTTTCTTT. It translates to CASSLVPVNTEAFF.

The chain recombines TRBV7-3 with TRBJ2-5; D not certain. Per germline, CDR1 SGHTA and CDR2 FQGTGA. V lost 2 bases and J 5 bases, leaving 9 bases between the germline ends. The CDR3 has 13 residues. The CDR3: CASSLSGVETQYF. In nucleotides, the CDR3 is TGTGCCAGCAGCTTATCGGGCGTGGAGACCCAGTACTTC.

The rearrangement links TRBV5-4 to TRBJ2-2; 11 bases fit TRBD2. The CDR3 covers 15 residues. Per germline, CDR1 SGHNT and CDR2 YYREEE (reference sequence). After removal of 6 bases from V and 7 bases from J, the junction contained 8 bases not matched to a gene. CDR3 protein: CASKGLAGGDGELFF. The CDR3, as DNA: TGTGCCAGCAAGGGGCTAGCGGGAGGAGACGGGGAGCTGTTTTTT.

The V gene is TRBV5-1, the J gene TRBJ2-2; 7 nucleotides match TRBD2. The ends lost 4 bases at V and 5 bases at J; junction bases unmatched: 14. Germline V gives CDR1 SGHRS, CDR2 YFSETQ. The CDR3 spans 17 residues. In DNA, the CDR3 is TGCGCCAGCAGCACTCTACTAGCGCGAAAGGGGACCGGGGAGCTGTTTTTT. It encodes CASSTLLARKGTGELFF.

This clone was observed a single time. V is TRBV28 and J is TRBJ2-7; D gene unclear. Trimming left V 7 bases short and J 3 bases short, with 13 bases between. In germline, CDR1 is MDHEN, CDR2 SYDVKM. The CDR3 contains 13 residues. This CDR3 reads CASTPHTDYEQYF. The CDR3, as DNA: TGTGCCAGCACCCCCCATACGGACTACGAGCAGTACTTC.

The chain has TRBV7-2 and TRBJ2-7; maybe TRBD2 (6 bases). This CDR3 has 16 amino acids. The V gene lost 1 base and the J gene lost 0 bases, with 13 bases spanning the gap. Germline CDR1 is SGHTA and CDR2 is FQGNSA. CDR3 in DNA: TGTGCCAGCAGCTTAGAGGGACTTGAGAACTCCTACGAGCAGTACTTC. Translated: CASSLEGLENSYEQYF.